Listed below are T cell receptor beta chains from one sample, sequenced in a study of CXCR3-negative and CXCR3-positive naive CD8 T cells. TCRdb re-called the 5' RACE reads; every CDR3 protein appears as one record, without DNA. The sample holds about 110,000 distinct CDR3 sequences. Sequenced input: naive CXCR3+ CD8+ T cells from blood. These TCRs come from a human donor in good health. Some clones in this sample may be carry-over from other donors' samples. Each CDR3 is given with its conserved first and last residue.

v_gene	j_gene	CDR3aa
TRBV10-3	TRBJ2-7	CAISEPGQGSYEQYF
TRBV28	TRBJ2-3	CASSLQRDTQYF
TRBV5-1	TRBJ2-1	CASSLEVGSYNEQFF
TRBV5-1	TRBJ1-4	CASSLEGWNEKLFF
TRBV7-8	TRBJ2-2	CASSQPPIGELFF
TRBV7-9	TRBJ1-2	CASSLGGQERNYGYTF
TRBV29-1	TRBJ2-1	CSASGTLQYNEQFF
TRBV6-5	TRBJ2-7	CASSYLGTSGRNYEQYF
TRBV5-1	TRBJ1-3	CASSGSPGNTIYF
TRBV19	TRBJ1-1	CASGVLGTEAFF
TRBV10-3	TRBJ2-1	CAISESQVGTNEQFF
TRBV14	TRBJ2-5	CASSPIRGGLETQYF
TRBV7-9	TRBJ2-1	CASSPGRDNEQFF
TRBV5-1	TRBJ1-1	CASSLGVSDTEAFF
TRBV7-2	TRBJ1-4	CASSPDGTYNEKLFF
TRBV7-3	TRBJ1-1	CASSITGGTEALF
TRBV5-1	TRBJ2-5	CASSLESGGPETQYF
TRBV4-3	TRBJ1-2	CASSQDSRGINYGYTF
TRBV7-2	TRBJ1-3	CASSHGISGNTIYF
TRBV30	TRBJ1-1	CAWSVRIENTEAFF
TRBV28	TRBJ1-5	CASSSQGNSNQPQHF
TRBV3-1	TRBJ2-1	CASSQDVGGNEQFF
TRBV15	TRBJ2-1	CATSSRASGGDNEQFF
TRBV7-2	TRBJ2-2	CASSPIVLGGELFF
TRBV7-9	TRBJ2-1	CASGSSGSYNEQFF
TRBV5-1	TRBJ1-6	CASSYDSNSPLHF
TRBV5-1	TRBJ2-3	CASSFLYYTDTQYF
TRBV7-6	TRBJ2-1	CASSPALANPEQFF
TRBV6-5	TRBJ2-1	CASSYSSGNEQFF
TRBV20-1	TRBJ2-7	CSARDVEVASGEQYF
TRBV4-1	TRBJ2-1	CASSRRVGNNEQFF
TRBV7-3	TRBJ2-3	CATTETGGKDTQYF
TRBV30	TRBJ1-6	CAWRGTANSPLHF
TRBV6-1	TRBJ1-1	CASSIQGVEAFF
TRBV20-1	TRBJ2-1	CSAREERDWYSSYNEQFF
TRBV12-3/TRBV12-4	TRBJ1-1	CASTQVGTGPQNTEAFF